This T cell receptor (beta chain) derives from a study of human T cells and chemical hapten exposure. The CDR3 consists of 19 residues. J was trimmed by 3 bases and V by 3 bases; bases with no gene match: 16. Per the germline V gene, CDR1 is SGHAT and CDR2 is FQNNGV. This clonotype was picked up a small number of times. Before extraction, the whole blood was not fractionated, and total RNA was taken from it. Individual cDNA molecules received unique molecular identifiers in the library. TCRdb passed the 5' RACE reads through MiXCR, listing each CDR3 protein once. Of 70,000 to 85,000 distinct CDR3 sequences listed, about 16% are singletons.

This sequence joins TRBV11-2 and TRBJ1-4; 7 positions agree with TRBD1. The receptor was derived from a female donor in good health. The CDR3 protein is CASSFGFRTAGQSNEKLFF. The DNA of the CDR3 is TGTGCCAGCAGCTTTGGGTTCCGGACCGCGGGACAGTCTAATGAAAAACTGTTTTTT.